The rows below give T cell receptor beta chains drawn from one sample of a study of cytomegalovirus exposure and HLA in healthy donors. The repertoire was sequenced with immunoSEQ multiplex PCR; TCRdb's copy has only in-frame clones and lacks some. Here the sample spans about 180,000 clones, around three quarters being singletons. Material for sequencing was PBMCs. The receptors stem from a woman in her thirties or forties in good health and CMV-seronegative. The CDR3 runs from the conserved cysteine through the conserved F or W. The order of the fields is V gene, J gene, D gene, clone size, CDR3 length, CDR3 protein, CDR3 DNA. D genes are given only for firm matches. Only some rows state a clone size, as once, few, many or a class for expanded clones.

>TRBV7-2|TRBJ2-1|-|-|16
CASSLLIGAGRKEQFF
TGTGCCAGCAGCCTGCTTATAGGGGCAGGACGGAAGGAGCAGTTCTTC
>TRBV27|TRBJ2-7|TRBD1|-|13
CASNGQGPYEQYF
TGTGCCAGCAACGGACAGGGGCCCTACGAGCAGTACTTC
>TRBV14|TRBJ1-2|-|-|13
CASSQEFTGGYTF
TGTGCCAGCAGCCAAGAATTTACAGGGGGCTACACCTTC
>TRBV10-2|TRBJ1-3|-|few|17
CASSDPLHGGTGNTIYF
TGCGCCAGCAGTGACCCCTTACACGGGGGTACTGGAAACACCATATATTTT
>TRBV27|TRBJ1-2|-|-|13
CASSLQGTYGYTF
TGTGCCAGCAGCTTACAGGGTACCTATGGCTACACCTTC
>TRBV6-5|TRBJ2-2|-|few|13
CASRKEGSGELFF
TGTGCCAGCAGGAAGGAGGGAAGCGGGGAGCTGTTTTTT
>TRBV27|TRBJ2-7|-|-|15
CASTPLRRGSYEQYF
TGTGCCAGCACTCCGTTAAGGAGGGGATCCTACGAGCAGTACTTC
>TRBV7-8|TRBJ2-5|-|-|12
CASSFQRETQYF
TGTGCCAGCAGCTTTCAGCGCGAGACCCAGTACTTC
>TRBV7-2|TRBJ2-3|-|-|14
CASSLGWERDTQYF
TGTGCCAGCAGCCTCGGTTGGGAGCGAGATACGCAGTATTTT
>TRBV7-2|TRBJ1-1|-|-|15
CASSLAAQGKFVAFF
TGTGCCAGCAGCTTAGCGGCGCAGGGGAAATTCGTGGCTTTCTTT
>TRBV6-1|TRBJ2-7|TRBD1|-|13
CASWGQGLYEQYF
TGTGCCAGTTGGGGACAGGGTCTGTACGAGCAGTACTTC
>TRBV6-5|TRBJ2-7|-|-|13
CASRYRRAYEQYF
TGTGCCAGCAGGTACCGCAGGGCATACGAGCAGTACTTC
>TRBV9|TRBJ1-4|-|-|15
CASSAGRVVNEKLFF
TGTGCCAGCAGCGCAGGCCGCGTCGTTAATGAAAAACTGTTTTTT
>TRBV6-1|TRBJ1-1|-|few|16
CASSEEAGGRGGRAFF
TGTGCCAGCAGTGAAGAGGCTGGGGGCCGGGGGGGACGAGCTTTCTTT
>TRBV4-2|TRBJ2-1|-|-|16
CASSQDRSSAYNEQFF
TGTGCCAGCAGCCAAGATAGGAGCTCGGCCTACAATGAGCAGTTCTTC
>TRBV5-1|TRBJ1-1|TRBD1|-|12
CASQGGDTEAFF
TGCGCTTCACAGGGGGGAGACACTGAAGCTTTCTTT
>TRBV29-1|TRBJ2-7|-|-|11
CSVQQAYEQYF
TGCAGCGTTCAACAGGCGTACGAGCAGTACTTC
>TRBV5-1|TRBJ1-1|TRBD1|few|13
CASSPRTGTEAFF
TGCGCCAGCAGCCCACGGACAGGGACTGAAGCTTTCTTT
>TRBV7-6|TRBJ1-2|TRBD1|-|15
CASSLTGTGFNGYTF
TGTGCCAGCAGCTTAACCGGGACAGGGTTCAATGGCTACACCTTC
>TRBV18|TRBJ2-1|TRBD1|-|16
CASSPLPGQGNHEQFF
TGTGCCAGCTCACCGCTACCAGGACAGGGGAACCATGAGCAGTTCTTC
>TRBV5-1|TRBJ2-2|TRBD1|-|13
CASGQGDTGELFF
TGCGCCAGCGGACAGGGGGACACCGGGGAGCTGTTTTTT
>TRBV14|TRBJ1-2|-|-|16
CASSLLASTANYGYTF
TGTGCCAGCAGCCTCCTGGCCTCGACAGCTAACTATGGCTACACCTTC
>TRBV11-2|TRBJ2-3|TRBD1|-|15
CASSLVGGSTDTQYF
TGTGCCAGCAGCTTAGTAGGGGGCAGCACAGATACGCAGTATTTT
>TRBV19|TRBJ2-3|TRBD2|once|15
CASSIRGGSTDTQYF
TGTGCCAGTAGTATTCGCGGGGGGAGCACAGATACGCAGTATTTT
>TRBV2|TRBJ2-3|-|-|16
CASSEAMGGRTDTQYF
TGTGCCAGCAGTGAAGCAATGGGGGGGCGGACAGATACGCAGTATTTT
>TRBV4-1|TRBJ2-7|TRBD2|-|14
CASSPGTSICEQYF
TGCGCCAGCAGCCCCGGGACTAGCATTTGTGAGCAGTACTTC
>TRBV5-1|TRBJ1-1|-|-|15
CASSSSDRSDTEAFF
TGCGCCAGCAGCTCAAGCGACAGGTCAGACACCGAAGCTTTCTTT
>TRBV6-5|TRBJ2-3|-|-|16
CASSYGWTDGTDTQYF
TGTGCCAGCAGTTACGGCTGGACAGACGGCACAGATACGCAGTATTTT
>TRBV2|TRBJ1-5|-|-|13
CASTGDGNQPQHF
TGTGCCAGCACAGGGGATGGCAATCAGCCCCAGCATTTT
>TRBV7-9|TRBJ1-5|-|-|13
CASSQTSSQPQHF
TGTGCCAGCAGCCAGACATCGAGTCAGCCCCAGCATTTT
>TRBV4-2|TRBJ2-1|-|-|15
CASSLEGGGHNEQFF
TGTGCCAGCAGCCTCGAGGGGGGAGGGCACAATGAGCAGTTCTTC
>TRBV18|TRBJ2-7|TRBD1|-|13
CASSPAGGNEQYF
TGTGCCAGCTCACCAGCAGGGGGCAACGAGCAGTACTTC
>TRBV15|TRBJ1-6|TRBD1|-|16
CATSRYRTGRDSPLHF
TGTGCCACCAGCAGATATAGGACAGGTCGGGATTCACCCCTCCACTTT
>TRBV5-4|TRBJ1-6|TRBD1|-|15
CASSSRDRVNSPLHF
TGTGCCAGCAGCTCCCGGGACAGGGTAAATTCACCCCTCCACTTT
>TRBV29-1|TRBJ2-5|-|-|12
CIAARGGETQYF
TGCATCGCCGCCAGGGGCGGGGAGACCCAGTACTTC
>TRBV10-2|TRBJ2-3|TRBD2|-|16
CASSHGSGGTTDTQYF
TGCGCCAGCAGCCATGGGAGCGGGGGGACCACAGATACGCAGTATTTT
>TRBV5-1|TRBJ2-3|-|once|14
CASSSESPPDTQYF
TGCGCCAGCAGCTCTGAGTCCCCCCCAGATACGCAGTATTTT
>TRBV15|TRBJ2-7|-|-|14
CATSRLTGKYEQYF
TGTGCCACCAGCAGGTTGACGGGGAAGTACGAGCAGTACTTC
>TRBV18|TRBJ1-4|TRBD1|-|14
CASSLGTDNEKLFF
TGTGCCAGCTCACTTGGGACAGATAATGAAAAACTGTTTTTT
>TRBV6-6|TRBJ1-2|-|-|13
CASSSVAAVGYTF
TGTGCCAGCAGTTCCGTAGCGGCAGTTGGCTACACCTTC
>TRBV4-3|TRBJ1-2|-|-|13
CASRPGFNYGYTF
TGCGCCAGCAGGCCAGGGTTTAACTATGGCTACACCTTC
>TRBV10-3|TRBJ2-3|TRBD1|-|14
CAISKTGGTDTQYF
TGTGCCATCAGTAAGACAGGGGGCACAGATACGCAGTATTTT
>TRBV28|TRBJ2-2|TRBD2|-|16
CASQQGRGGGTGELFF
TGTGCCAGTCAGCAGGGACGGGGGGGCGGCACCGGGGAGCTGTTTTTT
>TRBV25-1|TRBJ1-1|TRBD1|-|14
CASKGQFMNTEAFF
TGTGCCAGCAAGGGACAGTTTATGAACACTGAAGCTTTCTTT
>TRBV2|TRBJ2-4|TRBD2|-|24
CASSERYLAGTGALGGLGKNIQYF
TGTGCCAGCAGTGAACGATACCTAGCGGGGACGGGAGCTTTGGGTGGTCTAGGCAAAAACATTCAGTACTTC
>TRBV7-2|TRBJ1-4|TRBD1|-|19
CASSAAGTGAFATNEKLFF
TGTGCCAGCAGCGCAGCCGGGACAGGGGCCTTTGCAACTAATGAAAAACTGTTTTTT
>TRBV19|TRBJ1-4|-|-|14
CASTGRSGNEKLFF
TGTGCCAGCACAGGGCGTTCTGGGAATGAAAAACTGTTTTTT
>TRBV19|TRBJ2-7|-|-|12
CASSYLGGEQYF
TGTGCCAGTAGTTATCTGGGGGGCGAGCAGTACTTC
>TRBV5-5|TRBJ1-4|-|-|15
CASSSTQGVGEKLFF
TGTGCCAGCAGCTCCACCCAGGGTGTTGGGGAAAAACTGTTTTTT
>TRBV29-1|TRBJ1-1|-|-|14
CSAEGGASSTEAFF
TGCAGCGCCGAGGGGGGGGCGTCCAGCACTGAAGCTTTCTTT